In this sample, the clone carrying this TCR beta chain turned up a few times. Its cognate antigen is unknown. The data belong to a study of pediatric ulcerative colitis. Study findings and constraints: Two patients had blood samples with substantially reduced template counts.

Up to 500,000 reads were sequenced per sample. Sequenced by immunoSEQ multiplex PCR; TCRdb stores in-frame clones only, minus some. Found here are tens of thousands of clones, about nine tenths of them singletons; the top ten hold about 1.5%. At colonoscopy, a blood sample was also collected. This CDR3 is 13 amino acids long. V was shortened by 3 bases and J by 5 bases, with 8 bases between the two germline ends. Germline V lookup: CDR1 MNHEY, CDR2 SVGAGI. The sample was blood. The J gene is TRBJ1-5, the V gene TRBV6-5; a possible D gene is TRBD1 (5 bases). The TCR sequence derives from a boy younger than 18 who was a control in a study of pediatric ulcerative colitis. The CDR3 protein is CASSYSGDQPQHF. In DNA, the CDR3 is TGTGCCAGCAGTTATTCGGGGGATCAGCCCCAGCATTTT.